This T cell receptor (beta chain) is from a study of shared clonotypes between healthy human individuals. Clones were sequenced by immunoSEQ multiplex PCR, and TCRdb holds only the in-frame ones, with some missing. Here the sample spans about a million clones, approximately 76% being singletons. A note on this clone: Its cognate antigen is unknown.

The CDR3 consists of 14 residues. Germline V gene lookup returns CDR1 MDHEN and CDR2 SYDVKM. Unmatched junction bases numbered 7, after V lost 6 bases and J lost 5 bases. General study points: Approximately 5.4% of naive CD4 clonotypes were common to a few donors.

The chain recombines TRBV28 with TRBJ1-5; TRBD1 matches at 7 bases. Sequenced input: memory CD4+ T cells sorted from blood. Subset described: CD45RA-negative fraction. The clonotype was recovered from a man younger than 30 in good health. CDR3 region: CASRPGQSDQPQHF. CDR3 in DNA: TGTGCCAGCAGACCGGGACAGTCAGATCAGCCCCAGCATTTT.